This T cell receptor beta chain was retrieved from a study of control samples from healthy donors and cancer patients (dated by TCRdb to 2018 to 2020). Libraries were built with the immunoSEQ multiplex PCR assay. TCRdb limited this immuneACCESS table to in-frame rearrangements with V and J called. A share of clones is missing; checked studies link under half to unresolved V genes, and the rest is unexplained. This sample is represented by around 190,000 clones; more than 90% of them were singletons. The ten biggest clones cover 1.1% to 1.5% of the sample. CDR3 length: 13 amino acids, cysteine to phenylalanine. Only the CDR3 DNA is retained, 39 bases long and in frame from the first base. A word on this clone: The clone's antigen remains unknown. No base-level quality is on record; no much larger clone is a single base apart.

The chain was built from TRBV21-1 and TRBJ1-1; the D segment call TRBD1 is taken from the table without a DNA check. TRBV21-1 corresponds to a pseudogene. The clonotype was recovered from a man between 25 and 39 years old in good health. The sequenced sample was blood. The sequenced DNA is TGTGCCAGCAGGGGTACAGCGAACACTGAAGCTTTCTTT. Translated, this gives CASRGTANTEAFF.